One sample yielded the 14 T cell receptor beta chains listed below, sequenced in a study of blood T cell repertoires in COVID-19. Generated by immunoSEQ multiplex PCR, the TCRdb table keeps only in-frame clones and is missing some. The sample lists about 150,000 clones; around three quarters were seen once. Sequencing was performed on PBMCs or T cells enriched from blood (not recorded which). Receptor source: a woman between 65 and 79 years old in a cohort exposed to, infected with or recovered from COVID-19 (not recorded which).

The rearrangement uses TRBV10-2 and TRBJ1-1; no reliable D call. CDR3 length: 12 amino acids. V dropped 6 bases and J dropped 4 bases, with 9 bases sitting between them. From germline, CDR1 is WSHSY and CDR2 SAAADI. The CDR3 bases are TGCGCCAGCAGGCGGGGTAGCACTGAAGCTTTCTTT. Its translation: CASRRGSTEAFF.

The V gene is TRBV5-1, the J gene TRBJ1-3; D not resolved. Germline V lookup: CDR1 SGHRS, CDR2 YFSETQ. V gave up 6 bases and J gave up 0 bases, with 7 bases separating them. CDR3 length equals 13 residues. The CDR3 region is CASTGNSGNTIYF. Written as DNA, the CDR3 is TGCGCCAGCACGGGGAACTCTGGAAACACCATATATTTT.

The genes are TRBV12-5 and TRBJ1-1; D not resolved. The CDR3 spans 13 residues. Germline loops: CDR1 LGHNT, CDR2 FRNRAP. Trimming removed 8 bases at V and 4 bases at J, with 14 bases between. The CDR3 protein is CASLLHGSTEAFF. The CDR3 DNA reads TGTGCTAGTCTTCTCCACGGGAGCACTGAAGCTTTCTTT.

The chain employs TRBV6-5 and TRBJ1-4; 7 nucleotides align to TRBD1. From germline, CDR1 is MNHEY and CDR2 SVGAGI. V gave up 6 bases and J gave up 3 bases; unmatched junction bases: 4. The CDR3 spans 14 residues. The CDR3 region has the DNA TGTGCCAGCAGCCCAGGGGGAGCTAATGAAAAACTGTTTTTT. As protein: CASSPGGANEKLFF.

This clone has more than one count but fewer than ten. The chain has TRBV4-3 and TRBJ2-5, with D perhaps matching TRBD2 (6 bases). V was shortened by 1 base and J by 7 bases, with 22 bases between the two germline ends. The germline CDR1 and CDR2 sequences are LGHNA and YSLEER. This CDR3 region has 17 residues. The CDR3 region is CASSQGWGGTYGWTQYF. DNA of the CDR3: TGCGCCAGCAGCCAAGGGTGGGGCGGGACTTATGGATGGACCCAGTACTTC.

CDR3 nucleotides: TGTGCCAGCAGTTCGGCAGGCGAAGCTTTCTTT. This codes for CASSSAGEAFF. The chain recombines TRBV28 with TRBJ1-1, with D hard to call. Deletions cut 4 bases from V and 8 bases from J, with 8 bases between. Germline V CDR1 and CDR2: MDHEN, SYDVKM. CDR3 length: 11 residues.

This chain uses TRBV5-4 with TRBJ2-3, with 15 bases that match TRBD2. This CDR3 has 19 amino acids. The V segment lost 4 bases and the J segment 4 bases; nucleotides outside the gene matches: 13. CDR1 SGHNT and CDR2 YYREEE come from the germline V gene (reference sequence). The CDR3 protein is CASSRTARTSGRAADTQYF. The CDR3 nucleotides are TGTGCCAGCAGCCGGACAGCTCGGACTAGCGGGAGGGCCGCAGATACGCAGTATTTT.

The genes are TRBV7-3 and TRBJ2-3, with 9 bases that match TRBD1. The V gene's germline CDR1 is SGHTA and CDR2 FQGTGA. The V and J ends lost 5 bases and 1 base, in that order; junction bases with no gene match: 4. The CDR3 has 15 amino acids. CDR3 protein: CASSPQGARTDTQYF. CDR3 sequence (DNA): TGTGCCAGCAGCCCACAGGGGGCGCGCACAGATACGCAGTATTTT.

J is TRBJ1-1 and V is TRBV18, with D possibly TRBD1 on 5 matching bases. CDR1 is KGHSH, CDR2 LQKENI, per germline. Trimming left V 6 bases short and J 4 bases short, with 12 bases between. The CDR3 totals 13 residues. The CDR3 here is CASSQGQPTEAFF. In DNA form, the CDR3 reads TGTGCCAGCTCCCAGGGTCAGCCCACTGAAGCTTTCTTT. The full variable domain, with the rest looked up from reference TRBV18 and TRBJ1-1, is NAGVMQNPRHLVRRRGQEARLRCSPMKGHSHVYWYRQLPEEGLKFMVYLQKENIIDESGMPKERFSAEFPKEGPSILRIQQVVRGDSAAYFCASSQGQPTEAFFGQGTRLTVV.

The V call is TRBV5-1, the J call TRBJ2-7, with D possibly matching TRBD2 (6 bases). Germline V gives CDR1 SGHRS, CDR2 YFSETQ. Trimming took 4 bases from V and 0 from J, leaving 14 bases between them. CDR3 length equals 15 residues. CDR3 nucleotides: TGCGCCAGCAGCGAAACAGCGGGTCGCTCCTACGAGCAGTACTTC. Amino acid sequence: CASSETAGRSYEQYF.

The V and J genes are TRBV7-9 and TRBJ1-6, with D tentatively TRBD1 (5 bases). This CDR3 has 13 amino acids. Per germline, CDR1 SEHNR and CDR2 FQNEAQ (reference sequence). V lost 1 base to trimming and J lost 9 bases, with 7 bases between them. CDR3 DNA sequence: TGTGCCAGCAGCTTAGACGGGGGTTCACCCCTCCACTTT. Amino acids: CASSLDGGSPLHF. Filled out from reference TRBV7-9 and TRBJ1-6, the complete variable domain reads DTGVSQNPRHKITKRGQNVTFRCDPISEHNRLYWYRQTLGQGPEFLTYFQNEAQLEKSRLLSDRFSAERPKGSFSTLEIQRTEQGDSAMYLCASSLDGGSPLHFGNGTRLTVT.

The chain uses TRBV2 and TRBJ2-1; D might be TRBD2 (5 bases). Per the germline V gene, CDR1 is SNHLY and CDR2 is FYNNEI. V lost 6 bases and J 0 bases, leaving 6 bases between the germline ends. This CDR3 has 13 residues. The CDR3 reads CASRTISYNEQFF. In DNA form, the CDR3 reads TGTGCCAGCAGGACTATCTCCTACAATGAGCAGTTCTTC. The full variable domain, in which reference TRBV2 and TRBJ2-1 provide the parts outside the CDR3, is EPEVTQTPSHQVTQMGQEVILRCVPISNHLYFYWYRQILGQKVEFLVSFYNNEISEKSEIFDDQFSVERPDGSNFTLKIRSTKLEDSAMYFCASRTISYNEQFFGPGTRLTVL.

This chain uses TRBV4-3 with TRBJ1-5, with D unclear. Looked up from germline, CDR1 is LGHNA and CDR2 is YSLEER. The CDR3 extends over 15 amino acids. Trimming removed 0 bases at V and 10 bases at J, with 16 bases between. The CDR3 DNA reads TGCGCCAGCAGCCAAGACTGGGCAGGCCCCTCTCCCCAGCATTTT. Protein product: CASSQDWAGPSPQHF.

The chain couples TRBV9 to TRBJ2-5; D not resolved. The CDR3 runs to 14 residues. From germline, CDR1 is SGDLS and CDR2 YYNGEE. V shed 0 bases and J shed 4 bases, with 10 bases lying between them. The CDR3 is CASSVGRSPETQYF. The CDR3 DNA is TGTGCCAGCAGCGTAGGTAGGAGTCCAGAGACCCAGTACTTC.